This TCR beta chain was recorded in a study of blood T cell repertoires in COVID-19. The CDR3 contains 12 residues. V was clipped by 4 bases and J by 5 bases, with 6 bases between them. Germline V lookup: CDR1 MNHEY, CDR2 SMNVEV (reference sequence). TCRdb's copy holds only in-frame clones and misses some; the assay was immunoSEQ multiplex PCR. The sample holds around 180,000 clones, more than 65% seen once. The specimen was PBMCs or T cells enriched from blood (not recorded which). The genes are TRBV27 and TRBJ1-5; D uncertain. This TCR derives from a woman aged 45-60 years with acute COVID-19. CDR3 bases: TGTGCCAGCAGTTCGGGATATCAGCCCCAGCATTTT. This sequence encodes CASSSGYQPQHF.